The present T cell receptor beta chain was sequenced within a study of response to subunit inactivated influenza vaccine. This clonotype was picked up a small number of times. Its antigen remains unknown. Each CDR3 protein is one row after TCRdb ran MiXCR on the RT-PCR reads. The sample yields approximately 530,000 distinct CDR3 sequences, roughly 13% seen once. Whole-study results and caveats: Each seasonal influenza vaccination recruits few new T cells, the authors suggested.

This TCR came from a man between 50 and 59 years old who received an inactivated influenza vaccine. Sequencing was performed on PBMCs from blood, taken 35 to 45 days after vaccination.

The CDR3 region is CASSWWDIRRNTEAFF. CDR3 nucleotide sequence: TGTGCCAGCAGTTGGTGGGACATCCGGCGAAACACTGAAGCTTTCTTT. This chain uses TRBV6-5 with TRBJ1-1; D is perhaps TRBD1 (6 bases). The CDR3 contains 16 residues. Trimming shortened V by 4 bases and J by 2 bases, and 17 bases separated the two germline ends. CDR1 is MNHEY and CDR2 is SVGAGI in the germline V gene.